This TCR beta chain was recorded in a study of shared clonotypes between healthy human individuals. There were no recent acute infections or vaccinations among the donors, who were healthy HIV-negative adults. Profiling relied on immunoSEQ multiplex PCR, and the TCRdb table lists in-frame clones only, not all of them. The data show 2 million to 2.5 million clones, less than 95% seen once. This receptor was obtained from a man aged 18 to 29 in good health. Some clones in this sample may be carry-over from other donors' samples. Sequencing used naive CD4+ T cells from PBMCs. Subset specified: CD45RA+ positively selected.

The CDR3 sequence: CASSFLRGLGNQPQHF. For the CDR3, the DNA is TGTGCCAGCAGTTTCCTCAGGGGGCTTGGCAATCAGCCCCAGCATTTT. This chain links TRBV27 with TRBJ1-5; TRBD1 aligns across 8 bases. The germline gives CDR1 MNHEY, CDR2 SMNVEV (reference sequence). V lost 3 bases, J lost 2 bases, and 6 bases stayed unmatched. The length of the CDR3 is 16 residues.